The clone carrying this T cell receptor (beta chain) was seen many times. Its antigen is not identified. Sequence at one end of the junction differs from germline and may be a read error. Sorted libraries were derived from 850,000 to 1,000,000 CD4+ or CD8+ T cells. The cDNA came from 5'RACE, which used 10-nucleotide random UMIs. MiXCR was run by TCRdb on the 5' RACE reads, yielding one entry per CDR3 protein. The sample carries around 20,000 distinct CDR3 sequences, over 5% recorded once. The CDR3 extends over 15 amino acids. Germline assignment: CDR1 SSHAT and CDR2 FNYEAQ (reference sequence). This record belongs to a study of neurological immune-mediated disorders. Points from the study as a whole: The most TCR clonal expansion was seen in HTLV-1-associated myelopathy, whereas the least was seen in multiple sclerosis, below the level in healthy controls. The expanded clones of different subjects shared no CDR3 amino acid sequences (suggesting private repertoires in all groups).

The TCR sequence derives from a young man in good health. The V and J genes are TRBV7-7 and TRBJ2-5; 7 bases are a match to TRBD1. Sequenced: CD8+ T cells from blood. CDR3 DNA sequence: TGTGCTAGCAGCTGGCGACAGGGCTCGCGGGAGACCCAGTACTTC. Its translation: CASSWRQGSRETQYF.